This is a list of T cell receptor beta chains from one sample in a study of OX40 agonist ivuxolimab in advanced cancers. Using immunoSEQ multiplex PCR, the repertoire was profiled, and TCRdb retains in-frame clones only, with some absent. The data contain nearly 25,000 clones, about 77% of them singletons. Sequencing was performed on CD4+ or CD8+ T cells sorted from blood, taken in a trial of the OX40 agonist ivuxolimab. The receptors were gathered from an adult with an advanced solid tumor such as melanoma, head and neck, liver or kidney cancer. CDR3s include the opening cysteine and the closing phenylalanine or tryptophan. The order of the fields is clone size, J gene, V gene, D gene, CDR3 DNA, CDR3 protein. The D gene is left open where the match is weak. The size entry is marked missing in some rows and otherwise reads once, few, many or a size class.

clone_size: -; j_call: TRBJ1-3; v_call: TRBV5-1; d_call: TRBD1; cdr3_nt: TGCGCCAGCAGCGCGACCGGGACAGGGGGGATGTCTACCATATATTTT; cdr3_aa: CASSATGTGGMSTIYF
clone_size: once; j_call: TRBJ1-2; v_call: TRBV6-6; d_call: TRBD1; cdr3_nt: TGTGCCAGCGTGCAGGGGGTAGAAGGCTACACCTTC; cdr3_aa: CASVQGVEGYTF
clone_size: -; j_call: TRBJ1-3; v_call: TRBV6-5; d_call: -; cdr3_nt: TGTGCCAGCACTTTGGGGGCTTTCTCTGGAAACACCATATATTTT; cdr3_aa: CASTLGAFSGNTIYF
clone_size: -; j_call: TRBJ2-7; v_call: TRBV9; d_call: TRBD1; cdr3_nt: TGTGCCAGCAGCCCGGGACAGGGAGGGTACGAGCAGTACTTC; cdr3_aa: CASSPGQGGYEQYF
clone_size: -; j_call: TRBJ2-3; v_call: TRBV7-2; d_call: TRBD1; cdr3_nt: TGTGCCAGCACCCAACAGGGGCAACTAGATACGCAGTATTTT; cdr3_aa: CASTQQGQLDTQYF
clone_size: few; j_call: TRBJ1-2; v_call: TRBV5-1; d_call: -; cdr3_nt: TGCGCCAGCAGCTTGGACGGGGCCGGAGGCTACACCTTC; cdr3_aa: CASSLDGAGGYTF
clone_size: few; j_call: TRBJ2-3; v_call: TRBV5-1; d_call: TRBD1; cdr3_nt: TGCGCCAGCAGCAGGGACAGGTCGGCAGATACGCAGTATTTT; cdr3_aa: CASSRDRSADTQYF
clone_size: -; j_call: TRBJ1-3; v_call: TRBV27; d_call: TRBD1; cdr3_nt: TGTGCCAGCACTATTAATGGGGACAGCGTTTTTGCTGGAAACACCATATATTTT; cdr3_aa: CASTINGDSVFAGNTIYF
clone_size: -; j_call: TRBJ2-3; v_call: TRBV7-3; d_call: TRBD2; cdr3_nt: TGTGCCAGCAGCTTAGGCGGCGGGGGAGGGGATACGCAGTATTTT; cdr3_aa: CASSLGGGGGDTQYF
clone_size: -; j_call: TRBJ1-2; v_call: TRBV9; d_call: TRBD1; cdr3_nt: TGTGCCAGCAGCGCAAACAGGGGAGAGGGTGGCTACACCTTC; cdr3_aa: CASSANRGEGGYTF
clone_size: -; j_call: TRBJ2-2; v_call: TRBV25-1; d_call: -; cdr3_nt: TGTGCCAGCAGGGCGAACACCGGGGAGCTGTTTTTT; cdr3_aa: CASRANTGELFF
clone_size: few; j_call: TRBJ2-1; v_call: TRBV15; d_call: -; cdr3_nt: TGTGCCACCAGCAGAGTCCCTGGAGAGCAGTTCTTC; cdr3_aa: CATSRVPGEQFF
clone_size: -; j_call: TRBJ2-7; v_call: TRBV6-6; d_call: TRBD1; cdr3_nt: TGTGCCAGCAACAACCGGGACAGGGGGGCATACGAGCAGTACTTC; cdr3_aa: CASNNRDRGAYEQYF
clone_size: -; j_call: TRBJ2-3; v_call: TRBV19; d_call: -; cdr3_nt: TGTGCCAGTAGGGGTCTGCATACGCAGTATTTT; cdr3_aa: CASRGLHTQYF
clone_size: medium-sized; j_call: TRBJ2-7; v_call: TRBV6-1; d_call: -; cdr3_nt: TGTGCCAGCAGTGATGACGCCCCCCACGAGCAGTACTTC; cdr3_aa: CASSDDAPHEQYF
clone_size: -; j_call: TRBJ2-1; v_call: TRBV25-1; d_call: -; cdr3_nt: TGTGCCAGCAGTAGGAGCTATGAGCAGTTCTTC; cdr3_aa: CASSRSYEQFF